This is a list of T cell receptor beta chains from one sample in a study of response to subunit inactivated influenza vaccine. TCRdb called the RT-PCR reads again in MiXCR, with one record for every CDR3 protein. The table records 550,000 to 600,000 distinct CDR3 sequences, approximately 10% of them present only once. The sequences come from PBMCs from blood, collected on the day of vaccination. Receptors were obtained from a man over 45 who received an inactivated influenza vaccine. The conserved cysteine and the conserved F or W are not part of the CDR3 here. The size field is filled for only some rows; it gives once, few, many or a size class.

clone_size cdr3_length j_call v_call cdr3_aa
. 13 TRBJ2-1 TRBV6-2/TRBV6-3 ASSNGTPTDNEQF
few 12 TRBJ2-5 TRBV20-1 SAIPWGGAETQY
few 14 TRBJ1-5 TRBV15 ATSRDPGQGIKPQH
. 14 TRBJ2-1 TRBV5-4 ASSPRLAGENNEQF
. 14 TRBJ2-1 TRBV2 ASSLRTEYSYNEQF
. 11 TRBJ1-5 TRBV20-1 SASLQGDQPQH
. 14 TRBJ2-6 TRBV19 ASSRTGGTGANVLT
. 10 TRBJ2-7 TRBV5-1 ASSLYGYEQY
. 12 TRBJ2-7 TRBV20-1 SAPSGRKDYEQY
. 12 TRBJ2-5 TRBV20-1 SARYRGSGETQY
few 14 TRBJ2-3 TRBV3-1 ASSQVSRGSTDTQY
few 11 TRBJ1-5 TRBV5-1 ASSRDREGPQH
many 13 TRBJ2-6 TRBV28 ASSLGLSGANVLT
many 11 TRBJ2-7 TRBV12-3/TRBV12-4 ASSLGGGYEQY
many 14 TRBJ2-3 TRBV24-1 ATSDLPQGAKDTQY
few 12 TRBJ2-3 TRBV7-6 ASSSGQDFDTQY
few 13 TRBJ1-6 TRBV27 ASSSTGKINSPLH
. 11 TRBJ2-7 TRBV6-1 ASSVRGWSEQY
. 9 TRBJ2-1 TRBV9 ASTSQGEQF
few 15 TRBJ2-3 TRBV15 ATSRDRPVRGTDTQY
few 12 TRBJ2-3 TRBV6-1 ASASGRGLDTQY
few 13 TRBJ2-1 TRBV20-1 SARDLGSHYNEQF
many 9 TRBJ2-1 TRBV29-1 SALSGYEQF
many 13 TRBJ2-3 TRBV20-1 SAGSSRGSTDTQY
. 13 TRBJ1-1 TRBV9 ASSAGGGANTEAF
. 13 TRBJ2-3 TRBV12-3/TRBV12-4 ASTRGQGGTDTQY
few 14 TRBJ1-1 TRBV10-3 AISGEVGALNTEAF
many 12 TRBJ2-1 TRBV7-2 ASSRAGGFDEQF
. 12 TRBJ2-7 TRBV5-1 ASSLGGTGGEQY
. 15 TRBJ2-3 TRBV11-2 ASSLDGTSRGEDTQY
few 15 TRBJ1-5 TRBV6-1 ASRSTGTPNSNQPQH
many 12 TRBJ2-1 TRBV27 ASSLGPDRPVQF
. 16 TRBJ2-5 TRBV11-1 ASSLTLGGASHQETQY
once 13 TRBJ1-2 TRBV7-2 ASSLDSTGPRGYT
few 11 TRBJ1-1 TRBV20-1 SSPRTGDSEAF
many 13 TRBJ1-6 TRBV12-3/TRBV12-4 ASRVGAVGNSPLH
. 14 TRBJ2-1 TRBV5-6 ASSGVGPRSYNEQF
few 11 TRBJ2-7 TRBV10-3 ASTGGPPYEQY
. 13 TRBJ1-1 TRBV20-1 SASRDRVFGTEAF
few 15 TRBJ1-6 TRBV21-1 ASSEKVWGAANSPLH
many 12 TRBJ1-1 TRBV5-1 ASSLGQRNTEAF
many 12 TRBJ1-4 TRBV12-3/TRBV12-4 ASSLGTGREKLF
. 15 TRBJ2-2 TRBV28 ASRYGGISGNTGELF
. 10 TRBJ2-4 TRBV20-1 SARLDKNIQY
once 14 TRBJ2-5 TRBV7-9 ASSLLTSGSSETQY
few 13 TRBJ1-1 TRBV4-1 ASSQPGQGGTEAF
many 11 TRBJ2-3 TRBV6-2/TRBV6-3 ASSWRLARGQY
few 14 TRBJ2-1 TRBV12-3/TRBV12-4 ASSLLFLAVLDEQF
. 13 TRBJ2-5 TRBV20-1 SARVVGTSAETQY
. 12 TRBJ2-7 TRBV29-1 SAGTSGRADEQY
many 13 TRBJ1-1 TRBV6-2/TRBV6-3 ASSRHTTGNTEAF
few 9 TRBJ1-1 TRBV5-1 ASRNGLEAF
. 18 TRBJ2-4 TRBV5-4 ASSLAVRPYSLLAKNIQY